Listed below are T cell receptor beta chains from one sample, sequenced in a study of response to subunit inactivated influenza vaccine. TCRdb passed the RT-PCR reads through MiXCR, listing each CDR3 protein once. The data show approximately 230,000 distinct CDR3 sequences, with less than 15% seen just once and less than 8.5% held by the top ten. The sequencing used non-naive T cells sorted from PBMCs, collected approximately 15 days before vaccination. These receptors all stem from a middle-aged man who received an inactivated influenza vaccine. CDR3s include the opening cysteine and the closing phenylalanine or tryptophan. D genes are given only for firm matches. A clone size is listed for some rows: how often the clone was seen (once, few, many), or a class if it is expanded.

V,J,size,D,DNA,CDR3
TRBV9,TRBJ1-2,many,-,TGTGCCAGCAAGCCCATCCAGGATTGGGGTAACTATGGCTACACCTTC,CASKPIQDWGNYGYTF
TRBV24-1,TRBJ2-1,-,TRBD2,TGTGCCACCAGTGACGGTACTAAGCGGGGTGGCTCCTACAATGAGCAGTTCTTC,CATSDGTKRGGSYNEQFF
TRBV10-3,TRBJ1-1,many,-,TGTGCCATCAGTCAATCCGGGACAACGGGGAACACTGAAGCTTTCTTT,CAISQSGTTGNTEAFF
TRBV12-3/TRBV12-4,TRBJ1-6,few,-,TGTGCCAGCAGTTTGTCAGGGACGAAGGGGCATTCACCCCTCCACTTT,CASSLSGTKGHSPLHF
TRBV28,TRBJ1-5,few,TRBD1,TGTGCCAGCAGATACTCCGGGACAGGGTGGAGGCCCCAGCATTTT,CASRYSGTGWRPQHF
TRBV7-8,TRBJ2-7,few,TRBD2,TGTGCCAGCAGCTTAACGGCACTAGCGGGAGGGGGTTACGAGCAGTACTTC,CASSLTALAGGGYEQYF
TRBV12-3/TRBV12-4,TRBJ2-5,-,TRBD2,TGTGCCAGCAGTGAAGGGACTAGCTCGGGAGAGACCCAGTACTTC,CASSEGTSSGETQYF
TRBV27,TRBJ1-1,many,-,TGTGCCAGCAGTCCTTCCAGGGTAGTTCGGACTGAAGCTTTCTTT,CASSPSRVVRTEAFF
TRBV6-2/TRBV6-3,TRBJ2-2,many,TRBD1,TGTGCCAGCAGTACATGGGACAGGGATAACACCGGGGAGCTGTTTTTT,CASSTWDRDNTGELFF
TRBV7-2,TRBJ2-2,-,TRBD2,TGTGCCAGCAGCCCCACGCGGGGGGAACCGAACACCGGGGAGCTGTTTTTT,CASSPTRGEPNTGELFF
TRBV29-1,TRBJ2-1,many,-,TGCAGCGTTGGGGCTAGCAACTACAATGAGCAGTTCTTC,CSVGASNYNEQFF
TRBV28,TRBJ1-2,few,TRBD1,TGTGCCAGCAGTTCAGGGGGCAAAATCTATGGCTACACCTTC,CASSSGGKIYGYTF
TRBV10-2,TRBJ1-1,many,-,TGCGCCAGCAGAAGGGCCGATTCTGAAGCTTTCTTT,CASRRADSEAFF
TRBV15,TRBJ1-3,few,-,TGTGCCACCAGCCCGCCTCCGAGAAACACCATATATTTT,CATSPPPRNTIYF
TRBV3-1,TRBJ2-4,-,TRBD1,TGTGCCAGCAGCCAGGGACAGGGGGGAGGCATTCAGTACTTC,CASSQGQGGGIQYF
TRBV19,TRBJ1-6,few,-,TGTGCCAGTAGTACCTCCCGGGGCACCACGAGCTCACCCCTCCACTTT,CASSTSRGTTSSPLHF
TRBV15,TRBJ1-5,few,-,TGTGCCACCAGCAGAGATCGAGCAGGCTATGCGCCCCAGCATTTT,CATSRDRAGYAPQHF
TRBV29-1,TRBJ1-2,-,TRBD1,TGCAGCGTTGTATACCCTGGGCAGGGGGCGCATGGCTACACCTTC,CSVVYPGQGAHGYTF
TRBV27,TRBJ1-5,many,TRBD1,TGTGCCAGCAAGGAAACCGGGACAGGGGGCTTGGCCCAGCATTTT,CASKETGTGGLAQHF
TRBV25-1,TRBJ2-1,-,-,TGTGCCAGCAAGTGGCGAGGTAAGGACAATGAGCAGTTCTTC,CASKWRGKDNEQFF
TRBV19,TRBJ2-2,-,TRBD1,TGTGCCAGTAGTATATTCGGGACAGGGGTCCGGGACGGGGAGCTGTTTTTT,CASSIFGTGVRDGELFF
TRBV6-4,TRBJ1-2,-,-,TGTGCCAGCAGCCAGGGCGCTGGCTACACCTTC,CASSQGAGYTF
TRBV6-2/TRBV6-3,TRBJ2-1,few,-,TGTGCCAGCAGGGGAATGATCGATGAGCAGTTCTTC,CASRGMIDEQFF
TRBV4-1,TRBJ2-4,-,-,TGCGCCAGCAGCCAAGACCCGGGGTCGGGCGCCAAAAACATTCAGTACTTC,CASSQDPGSGAKNIQYF
TRBV20-1,TRBJ2-3,-,-,TGCAGTGCTCTCTGGAGGACAGATACGCAGTATTTT,CSALWRTDTQYF
TRBV28,TRBJ1-1,few,TRBD1,TGTGCCAGCACCGTGCCCGGCTTACAGGGGAAGTTAAACACTGAAGCTTTCTTT,CASTVPGLQGKLNTEAFF
TRBV24-1,TRBJ2-2,-,-,TGTGCCACCGACGGGATCACCGGGGAGCTGTTTTTT,CATDGITGELFF
TRBV28,TRBJ1-2,few,-,TGTGCCAGCAGTGGGCGGGATTATGGCTACACCTTC,CASSGRDYGYTF
TRBV14,TRBJ2-1,few,-,TGTGCCAGCAGCCATTTTGGCCATAGCGCTAATGAGCAGTTCTTC,CASSHFGHSANEQFF
TRBV6-1,TRBJ2-5,few,-,TGTGCCAGCAGGGCAGGACCGAAATCACAAGAGACCCAGTACTTC,CASRAGPKSQETQYF
TRBV6-1,TRBJ1-5,few,-,TGTGCCAGCAGCCCCGGGTTAGGTTTAGAGCCCCAGCATTTT,CASSPGLGLEPQHF
TRBV20-1,TRBJ2-1,-,TRBD2,TGCAGTGCTTCTCTAGCGGGAGGGACCTACAATGAGCAGTTCTTC,CSASLAGGTYNEQFF
TRBV2,TRBJ2-3,-,TRBD2,TGTGCCAGCAGTCCAAGGCTAGCGGGGTACCTTGATACGCAGTATTTT,CASSPRLAGYLDTQYF
TRBV15,TRBJ2-3,many,TRBD2,TGTGCCACCAGCACCCTTAGCGGGAGAGGGAGAGATACGCAGTATTTT,CATSTLSGRGRDTQYF
TRBV20-1,TRBJ2-3,-,TRBD2,TGCAGTGCTAGAGGGGTGACTAGCGGAACCACAGATACGCAGTATTTT,CSARGVTSGTTDTQYF
TRBV20-1,TRBJ2-7,few,-,TGCAGTGCTAGAGATGAAAGGGCCTTTAGGGGAGAGCAGTACTTC,CSARDERAFRGEQYF
TRBV20-1,TRBJ2-3,few,TRBD2,TGCAGTGCTAATGGACTAGCGGGGGCCATCCATAGCACAGATACGCAGTATTTT,CSANGLAGAIHSTDTQYF
TRBV28,TRBJ2-6,many,-,TGTGCCAGCAGCCCCGGGGCCGCTGGGGCCAACGTCCTGACTTTC,CASSPGAAGANVLTF
TRBV20-1,TRBJ1-5,many,-,TGCAGTGCTAGAGAGTATCACAGCAATCAGCCCCAGCATTTT,CSAREYHSNQPQHF
TRBV6-2/TRBV6-3,TRBJ2-3,many,-,TGTGCCAGCAGTCCCAGAGCGGGTGTCTCGTATACGCAGTATTTT,CASSPRAGVSYTQYF
TRBV5-1,TRBJ2-5,few,-,TGCGCCAGCAGCTTGAACTTAGTTGAGGAGACCCAGTACTTC,CASSLNLVEETQYF